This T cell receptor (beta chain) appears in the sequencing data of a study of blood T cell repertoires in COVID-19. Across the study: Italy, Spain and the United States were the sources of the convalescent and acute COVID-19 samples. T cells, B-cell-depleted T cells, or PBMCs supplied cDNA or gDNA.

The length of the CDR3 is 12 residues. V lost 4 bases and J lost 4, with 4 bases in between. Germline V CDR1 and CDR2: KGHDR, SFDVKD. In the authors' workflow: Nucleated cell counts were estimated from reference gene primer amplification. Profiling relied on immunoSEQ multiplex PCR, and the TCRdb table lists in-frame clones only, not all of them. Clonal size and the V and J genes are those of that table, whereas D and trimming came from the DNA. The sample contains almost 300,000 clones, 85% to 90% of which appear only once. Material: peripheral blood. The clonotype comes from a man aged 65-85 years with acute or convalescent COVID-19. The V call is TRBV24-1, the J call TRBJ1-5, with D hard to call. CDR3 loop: CATSEQNQPQHF. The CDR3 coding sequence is TGTGCCACCAGTGAGCAGAATCAGCCCCAGCATTTT.